This section outlines one T cell receptor beta chain sequence together with its context. Trimming removed 0 bases at V and 10 bases at J, with 8 bases between. This CDR3 region has 12 residues. Germline V gene sequence: CDR1 SGHRS, CDR2 YFSETQ. This specimen comes from a study of T-cell reconstitution after alpha-beta-depleted transplantation in children. It was with unique molecular identifiers that the TCRbeta library was prepared. TCRdb used MiXCR to reprocess the PCR reads, holding one entry per CDR3 protein. The sample has just over 950,000 distinct CDR3 sequences; roughly 29% are singletons. This TCR came from a boy less than two years old who had a stem cell transplant for SCID, so the T cells may come from the graft donor. The chain uses TRBV5-1 and TRBJ2-1; D is undetermined. This specimen was PBMCs, mostly from graft donor cells, taken 360 days after TCRalphabeta/CD19-depleted stem cell transplant. CDR3: CASSLATTEQFF. The CDR3 DNA is TGCGCCAGCAGCTTGGCCACGACAGAGCAGTTCTTC.